Listed below are T cell receptor beta chains from one sample, sequenced in a study of cytotoxic CD8 clonotypes in ibrutinib-treated CLL. TCRdb keeps only in-frame clones here, not all; method: immunoSEQ multiplex PCR. The table shows 300,000 to 350,000 clones, with about 77% occurring only once. The specimen comprised PBMCs, sampled before ibrutinib treatment. These receptors all come from a human donor with chronic lymphocytic leukemia. Both conserved end residues are part of each CDR3. Each record gives: clone size, D gene, J gene, V gene, CDR3 DNA, CDR3 protein. D genes are given only for firm matches. Not all rows give a size; the values are once, few, many and, for expanded clones, a class.

once	TRBD1	TRBJ1-3	TRBV4-2	TGTGCCAGCAGTCGGGACAGGGGCATTGGAAACACCATATATTTT	CASSRDRGIGNTIYF
few	-	TRBJ1-2	TRBV5-1	TGCGCCAGCAGTCCAGGGACCCCTGATGGCTACACCTTC	CASSPGTPDGYTF
-	-	TRBJ1-1	TRBV5-8	TGTGCCAGCAGCTTGGAGGCGGTCGGTGAAGCTTTCTTT	CASSLEAVGEAFF
-	TRBD2	TRBJ2-5	TRBV10-2	TGCGCCAGCTTCGGTGGGGCTAGCGGCCTTCGGACCCAGTACTTC	CASFGGASGLRTQYF
-	TRBD2	TRBJ2-5	TRBV18	TGTGCCAGCTCACCGGGACTAGCGGGAGAGACCCAGTACTTC	CASSPGLAGETQYF
-	TRBD2	TRBJ2-5	TRBV11-2	TGTGCCAGCAGCTTATCCTTTACTAGCGGGAGTGCCCAGTACTTC	CASSLSFTSGSAQYF
-	-	TRBJ1-2	TRBV30	TGTGCGGTGGGGAACTATGGCTACACCTTC	CAVGNYGYTF
-	-	TRBJ2-1	TRBV11-2	TGTGCCAGCAGCTTATGGGACATCGATGAGCAGTTCTTC	CASSLWDIDEQFF
-	-	TRBJ1-5	TRBV30	TGTGCCTGGAGTGTTCTGGGTCTCGATCAGCCCCAGCATTTT	CAWSVLGLDQPQHF
-	TRBD1	TRBJ1-2	TRBV5-4	TGTGCCAGCAGCGCACGATCCGGGACAGCTTTTTATGGCTACACCTTC	CASSARSGTAFYGYTF
-	-	TRBJ2-7	TRBV6-6	TGTGCCAGCAGTACCAGACACGAGCAGTACTTC	CASSTRHEQYF
once	-	TRBJ1-2	TRBV29-1	TGCAGCGTTGATCGTATAGAGGGCCATGGCTACACCTTC	CSVDRIEGHGYTF
-	-	TRBJ2-1	TRBV9	TGTGCCAGCAGCGCCCACGTTGGCAATGAGCAGTTCTTC	CASSAHVGNEQFF
-	-	TRBJ1-1	TRBV6-1	TGTGCCAGCAGTGAAGCTTTAGGGGGTCTCTCTGAAGCTTTCTTT	CASSEALGGLSEAFF
-	TRBD2	TRBJ2-1	TRBV29-1	TGCAGCGCCCGACTAGCGGGAGGCAATGAGCAGTTCTTC	CSARLAGGNEQFF
-	TRBD2	TRBJ2-1	TRBV18	TGTGCCAGCTCACCACGCGGACTAGCGGGAGGATGGGACAATGAGCAGTTCTTC	CASSPRGLAGGWDNEQFF
-	-	TRBJ2-7	TRBV27	TGTGCCAGCAGTTCCCGTCTCCAAACCTACGAGCAGTACTTC	CASSSRLQTYEQYF
-	TRBD2	TRBJ2-2	TRBV9	TGTGCCAGCAGCGCCGGCGGCGGGAGGTACACCGGGGAGCTGTTTTTT	CASSAGGGRYTGELFF
-	TRBD2	TRBJ2-1	TRBV2	TGTGCCAGCAGCACCCGAGCCCCGGGACTAGCGGGATGGAAGGGTTTCTCCTACAATGAGCAGTTCTTC	CASSTRAPGLAGWKGFSYNEQFF